The T cell receptor beta chain under discussion was sequenced for a study of breast tumors, draining lymph nodes, adjacent tissues. Study outcomes and limitations: Tumor TCR diversity was below lymph nodes but above nontumor tissue. Data fit most tumor T cells coming from lymph node, expanding in tumor. That most tumor T cells come from lymph nodes remained unproven. Tumor and nontumor repertoires were significantly more similar in luminal-like than in basal-like breast cancer.

Axillary draining lymph nodes of breast cancer patients supplied the node samples. One entry per CDR3 protein, called by TCRdb with MiXCR from the multiplex PCR reads. This sample has some 97,000 distinct CDR3 sequences, with around 20% found just once. This clonotype came up many times. Its target is unknown. The length of the CDR3 is 16 residues. V gave up 5 bases and J gave up 4 bases; unmatched junction bases: 9. CDR1 SGHTA and CDR2 FQGTGA come from the germline V gene. This receptor was identified in a female donor with breast cancer. Some clones in this sample may be carry-over from other donors' samples. The sequencing sample was made of axillary lymph node tissue. J is TRBJ2-3 and V is TRBV7-3; the match to TRBD2 covers 10 bases. CDR3 in amino acids: CASSPPLAGVADTQYF. The CDR3 nucleotides are TGTGCCAGCAGCCCACCCCTAGCGGGAGTAGCAGATACGCAGTATTTT.